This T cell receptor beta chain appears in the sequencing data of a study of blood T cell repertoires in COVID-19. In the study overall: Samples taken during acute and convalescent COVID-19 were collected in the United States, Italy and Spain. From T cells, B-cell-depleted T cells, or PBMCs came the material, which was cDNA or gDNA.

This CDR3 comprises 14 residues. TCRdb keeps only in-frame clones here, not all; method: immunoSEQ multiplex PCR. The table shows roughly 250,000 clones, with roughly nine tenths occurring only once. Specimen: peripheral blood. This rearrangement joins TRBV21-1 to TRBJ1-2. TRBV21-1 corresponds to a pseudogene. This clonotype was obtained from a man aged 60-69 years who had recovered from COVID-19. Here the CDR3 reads CASRPGRRGRGYTF. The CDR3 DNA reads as TGTGCCAGCAGACCCGGCAGACGGGGTCGGGGCTACACCTTC.